The 5 T cell receptor beta chains given below trace back to one sample, sequenced in a study of sequential checkpoint blockade in melanoma. TCRdb keeps only in-frame clones here, not all; method: immunoSEQ multiplex PCR. The sample has fewer than 4,500 clones, about 18% seen once. The treatment is: randomized to nivolumab then ipilimumab (arm A) or the reverse (arm B). The material was tumor tissue (inferred from file names), obtained from a patient given nivolumab and ipilimumab in sequence. Receptors were obtained from a human donor with melanoma.

This clone is judged medium-sized (0.01 to 0.1%). J is TRBJ2-1 and V is TRBV6-8, with 9 bases fitting TRBD1. Germline CDR1 and CDR2: MNHGY and SAAAGT. The ends lost 5 bases at V and 2 bases at J; junction bases unmatched: 7. The CDR3 length is 16 residues. The CDR3, as DNA: TGTGCCAGCAGTCTTACCGGGACAGGGACCTACAATGAGCAGTTCTTC. Amino acid sequence: CASSLTGTGTYNEQFF.

Here the CDR3 DNA reads TGTGCCGGCCGGGGGTATATTAACACCGGGGAGCTGTTTTTT. This gives the protein CAGRGYINTGELFF. The rearrangement uses TRBV2 and TRBJ2-2; D might be TRBD2 (6 bases). V dropped 11 bases and J dropped 2 bases, with 15 bases sitting between them. The CDR3 spans 14 residues. Germline-derived CDR1 and CDR2 are SNHLY and FYNNEI.

In its sample, this clone is medium-sized (0.01 to 0.1%). The chain is built from TRBV11-3 and TRBJ2-5; 9 bases map to TRBD1. In germline, CDR1 is SGHNT, CDR2 YENEEA. This CDR3 spans 15 amino acids. The trim removed 3 bases at V and 5 bases at J, leaving 7 bases unmatched. The CDR3 DNA sequence: TGTGCCAGCAGCTTGGAGGGACAGGGATCGGAGACCCAGTACTTC. It specifies CASSLEGQGSETQYF.

The chain links TRBV19 to TRBJ2-2, with TRBD2 matching 8 bases. V trimming: 3 bases; J trimming: 7 bases; junction bases outside the gene matches: 13. Germline V lookup: CDR1 LNHDA, CDR2 SQIVND (reference sequence). The length of the CDR3 is 17 residues. DNA of the CDR3: TGTGCCAGTAGTATCCGGGCCATCGGGAGGGGTTTCGGGGAGCTGTTTTTT. Translation gives CASSIRAIGRGFGELFF.

The chain combines TRBV18 with TRBJ2-7; D gene uncertain. Trimming took 2 bases from V and 2 from J, leaving 10 bases between them. Per the germline V gene, CDR1 is KGHSH and CDR2 is LQKENI. This CDR3 has 14 residues. CDR3 nucleotide sequence: TGTGCCAGCTCACCAAACCAGATCACCTACGAGCAGTACTTC. Its translation: CASSPNQITYEQYF. The variable domain in full, with the rest retrieved from reference TRBV18 and TRBJ2-7, is NAGVMQNPRHLVRRRGQEARLRCSPMKGHSHVYWYRQLPEEGLKFMVYLQKENIIDESGMPKERFSAEFPKEGPSILRIQQVVRGDSAAYFCASSPNQITYEQYFGPGTRLTVT.